These 7 T cell receptor beta chains were sequenced from one sample in a study of blood T cell repertoires in COVID-19 (dated by TCRdb to the early 2020s). The library was generated by the immunoSEQ multiplex PCR assay. Not all clones reach the TCRdb copy of this immuneACCESS table, which keeps in-frame sequences only. Checked studies attribute under half of the gap to unresolved V genes and leave the rest unexplained. The sample data list approximately 25,000 clones, and over 60% of these were observed just once. 40% to 45% of the sample rests with the top ten. Sequenced sample: peripheral blood. These receptors all come from a woman over 75 with acute or convalescent COVID-19.

V usage is TRBV6-5 and J usage is TRBJ1-6, with TRBD1 identical over 10 bases. The CDR3 sequence is 14 residues long. J gave up 7 bases and V 6 bases, and 3 bases lay outside the gene matches. Germline loops: CDR1 MNHEY, CDR2 SVGAGI. The CDR3 loop is CASSLGQGNSPLHF. CDR3 coding DNA: TGTGCCAGCAGCCTGGGACAGGGGAATTCACCCCTCCACTTT.

V is TRBV15 and J is TRBJ2-2; 10 bases align to TRBD1. There are 17 residues in the CDR3. In germline, CDR1 is LNHNV, CDR2 YYDKDF (reference sequence). V trimming: 2 bases; J trimming: 5 bases; junction bases outside the gene matches: 8. The CDR3 loop is CATSRPLRDRGTGELFF. The CDR3, as DNA: TGTGCCACCAGCAGACCGCTAAGGGACAGGGGAACCGGGGAGCTGTTTTTT.

The V call is TRBV11-2, the J call TRBJ2-1; TRBD2 matches at 11 bases. The germline V gene has CDR1 SGHAT and CDR2 FQNNGV. The length of the CDR3 is 17 residues. The V gene end was trimmed by 4 bases and the J gene end by 1 base; junction bases not matched to a gene: 6. The chain's CDR3 is CASSSALAGGSYNEQFF. The CDR3 DNA sequence: TGTGCCAGCAGCTCGGCCTTAGCGGGAGGGTCCTACAATGAGCAGTTCTTC.

The CDR3 coding sequence is TGCGCCAGCAGTGAGTCGAGTAGCGGAGATACGCAGTATTTT. Its translation: CASSESSSGDTQYF. The rearrangement links TRBV10-2 to TRBJ2-3; D is possibly TRBD2 (6 bases). V was cut by 0 bases and J by 5 bases, with 9 bases left in between. The CDR3 length is 14 residues. Germline V lookup: CDR1 WSHSY, CDR2 SAAADI.

This chain joins TRBV29-1 and TRBJ2-5, with 8 bases that match TRBD2. This CDR3 region has 14 residues. In germline, CDR1 is SQVTM, CDR2 ANQGSEA. After removal of 4 bases from V and 2 bases from J, the junction contained 6 bases not matched to a gene. The CDR3, as DNA: TGCAGCGTTGGACGCGGGGGGTGGCAAGAGACCCAGTACTTC. It yields the protein CSVGRGGWQETQYF.

This clone was observed a single time. The chain has TRBV3-1 (or the pseudogene TRBV3-2) and TRBJ2-7, with 7 bases matching TRBD1. J was trimmed by 6 bases and V by 4 bases; bases with no gene match: 12. The CDR3 is 15 amino acids. The germline V gene encodes CDR1 LGHDT and CDR2 YNNKEL (reference sequence). CDR3 protein: CASSPSGQRRVEQYF. CDR3 in DNA: TGTGCCAGCAGCCCCTCGGGACAGAGAAGGGTCGAGCAGTACTTC.

This sequence joins TRBV11-2 and TRBJ2-7; 8 bases align to TRBD2. After removal of 4 bases from V and 2 bases from J, the junction contained 7 bases not matched to a gene. CDR1 is SGHAT, CDR2 FQNNGV, per germline. This CDR3 is 15 amino acids long. The CDR3 nucleotides are TGTGCCAGCAGCTGGATTGCCGGGAGGGCCTACGAGCAGTACTTC. Its protein product is CASSWIAGRAYEQYF. Using reference TRBV11-2 and TRBJ2-7 for the parts outside the CDR3, the full variable domain is EAGVAQSPRYKIIEKRQSVAFWCNPISGHATLYWYQQILGQGPKLLIQFQNNGVVDDSQLPKDRFSAERLKGVDSTLKIQPAKLEDSAVYLCASSWIAGRAYEQYFGPGTRLTVT.